This T cell receptor (beta chain) came from a study of shared clonotypes between healthy human individuals. Generated by immunoSEQ multiplex PCR, the TCRdb table keeps only in-frame clones and is missing some. The table records millions of clones, about 95% of them present only once. Notes on this clone: Its antigen is undetermined.

Overall study findings and caveats: The study found lower generation probabilities in non-shared clonotypes than in those shared by all four donors. Sampling was confined to blood; repertoires within tissues likely differ.

CDR1 is MNHEY, CDR2 SVGAGI, per germline. This CDR3 is built from 13 residues. V lost 7 bases to trimming and J lost 7 bases, with 13 bases between them. Naive CD8 cells lacked CD45RO, underwent positive selection for CCR7 and left out terminally differentiated effector memory CD45RA+ cells. The clonotype was recovered from a man between 18 and 29 years old in good health. The V gene is TRBV6-5, the J gene TRBJ1-4; D may be TRBD1 (5 bases). Source material: naive CD8+ T cells sorted from blood. CDR3 coding DNA: TGTGCCAGCACCCAAGTGAGGGGTGAAAAACTGTTTTTT. Translating gives CASTQVRGEKLFF.